The 20 T cell receptor beta chains in this list originate from one sample, sequenced in a study of CXCR3-negative and CXCR3-positive naive CD8 T cells. Study results and limitations: A higher hydrophobicity marked the TRB CDR3s of CXCR3-positive naive cells versus CXCR3-negative naive cells.

These receptors lack a known antigen. The libraries of TRB cDNA were constructed through 5' RACE using UMI labels. TCRdb reprocessed the 5' RACE reads and stores each CDR3 protein as one record, lacking DNA. The sample holds around 160,000 distinct CDR3 sequences. Sequences were obtained from naive CXCR3+ CD8+ T cells from blood. Subset specified: CD45RO-CCR7+CD27+CD95- naive CD8+ T cells expressing CXCR3 (TNR3+). The receptor set was obtained from a human donor in good health. Some clones in this sample may be carry-over from other donors' samples.

The V gene is TRBV28, the J gene TRBJ1-5. This CDR3 spans 13 amino acids. The V gene's germline CDR1 is MDHEN and CDR2 SYDVKM. The CDR3 loop reads CASRPGGLQPQHF.

J is TRBJ2-5 and V is TRBV7-2; the TCRdb call, TRBD1, lacks DNA for checking. Germline loops: CDR1 SGHTA, CDR2 FQGNSA. This CDR3 is 15 amino acids long. The CDR3 region is CASSDGQGVWETQYF.

The rearrangement joins TRBV28 to TRBJ1-5; TCRdb selects TRBD1, and the lack of DNA leaves this call unchecked. CDR3 length: 14 amino acids. Germline V gene data show CDR1 as MDHEN and CDR2 as SYDVKM. This chain's CDR3 is CASRNRVANQPQHF.

This chain links TRBV20-1 with TRBJ1-1; absent DNA, TCRdb's TRBD1 call cannot be checked. The CDR3 has 19 residues. Germline assignment: CDR1 DFQATT and CDR2 SNEGSKA (reference sequence). The CDR3 is CSARDIYSGTGGLGTEAFF.

The chain carries TRBV5-1 and TRBJ2-7. CDR3 size: 13 residues. Germline CDR1 SGHRS, CDR2 YFSETQ. This CDR3 is CASSLAGFYEQYF.

The V call is TRBV19, the J call TRBJ2-2; TCRdb picks TRBD2, but there is no DNA to check that call. This CDR3 spans 13 amino acids. Germline CDR1 and CDR2: LNHDA and SQIVND (reference sequence). The CDR3 protein is CASMIGGGGELFF.

The V gene is TRBV7-9, the J gene TRBJ1-1; the D call from TCRdb, TRBD1, cannot be confirmed without DNA. Germline V gene data show CDR1 as SEHNR and CDR2 as FQNEAQ (reference sequence). The CDR3 sequence is 13 residues long. The CDR3 loop reads CASSLVREPEAFF.

The chain employs TRBV20-1 and TRBJ2-1; TCRdb picks TRBD2, but there is no DNA to check that call. The CDR3 runs to 17 residues. CDR1 DFQATT and CDR2 SNEGSKA come from the germline V gene (reference sequence). CDR3 loop: CSARGLRSGRNANEQFF.

This sequence joins TRBV7-9 and TRBJ2-6. Germline lookup yields CDR1 SEHNR and CDR2 FQNEAQ (reference sequence). The length of the CDR3 is 12 residues. The CDR3 reads CASGSGANVLTF.

J is TRBJ2-1 and V is TRBV20-1; the D gene TCRdb calls, TRBD2, cannot be checked with no DNA. CDR1 and CDR2 from the germline V gene are DFQATT and SNEGSKA (reference sequence). This CDR3 region has 15 residues. CDR3 in amino acids: CSARLLAGDYNEQFF.

The chain carries TRBV11-2 and TRBJ2-1; no DNA is available, so the TRBD2 call from TCRdb remains unchecked. From germline, CDR1 is SGHAT and CDR2 FQNNGV. The CDR3 spans 17 residues. The CDR3 here is CASSLALVGAGNKGQFF.

This sequence joins TRBV4-3 and TRBJ2-3; no DNA is available, so the TRBD1 call from TCRdb remains unchecked. CDR1 is LGHNA, CDR2 YSLEER, per germline. CDR3 size: 15 residues. The CDR3 reads CASSQDVGGPDTQYF.

The rearrangement joins TRBV7-9 to TRBJ1-1. CDR3 length: 13 residues. The V gene's germline CDR1 is SEHNR and CDR2 FQNEAQ (reference sequence). The CDR3 spells CASSLEGSLEAFF.

J is TRBJ2-7 and V is TRBV11-1; TCRdb's assignment of TRBD2 cannot be checked, as there is no DNA. The germline V gene has CDR1 SGHAT and CDR2 FQDESV (reference sequence). The CDR3 is made up of 15 amino acids. CDR3 sequence reads: CASSGGTSGAYEQYF.

The J gene is TRBJ2-6, the V gene TRBV5-1; TCRdb picks TRBD1, but there is no DNA to check that call. Germline V gene lookup returns CDR1 SGHRS and CDR2 YFSETQ. The CDR3 is 19 residues long. The CDR3 loop reads CASSSYGTLKLSGANVLTF.

The chain couples TRBV14 to TRBJ1-2; TCRdb selects TRBD1, and the lack of DNA leaves this call unchecked. The CDR3 sequence is 15 residues long. The germline CDR1 and CDR2 sequences are SGHDN and FVKESK. CDR3: CASSQDSRGLYGYTF.

The V gene is TRBV11-1, the J gene TRBJ2-7; TCRdb designates TRBD1, a call that cannot be tested without DNA. CDR1 is SGHAT and CDR2 is FQDESV in the germline V gene (reference sequence). The CDR3 has 16 residues. CDR3 sequence reads: CASSLPGRTGGAEQYF.

The chain uses TRBV10-3 and TRBJ2-7. The CDR3 sequence is 16 residues long. Germline CDR1 and CDR2: ENHRY and SYGVKD. CDR3 amino acids: CAISESIVAGFYEQYF.

The chain has TRBV29-1 and TRBJ1-2; TCRdb proposes TRBD1, but this gene call is untestable without DNA. CDR1 is SQVTM, CDR2 ANQGSEA, per germline. The CDR3 is made up of 13 amino acids. This CDR3 is CSVGPGGNYGYTF.

The chain carries TRBV4-1 and TRBJ1-2; without DNA, the TCRdb call of TRBD1 cannot be checked. The CDR3 runs 14 residues. Germline V CDR1 and CDR2: MGHRA, YSYEKL. The CDR3 loop reads CASSQLEGVYGYTF.